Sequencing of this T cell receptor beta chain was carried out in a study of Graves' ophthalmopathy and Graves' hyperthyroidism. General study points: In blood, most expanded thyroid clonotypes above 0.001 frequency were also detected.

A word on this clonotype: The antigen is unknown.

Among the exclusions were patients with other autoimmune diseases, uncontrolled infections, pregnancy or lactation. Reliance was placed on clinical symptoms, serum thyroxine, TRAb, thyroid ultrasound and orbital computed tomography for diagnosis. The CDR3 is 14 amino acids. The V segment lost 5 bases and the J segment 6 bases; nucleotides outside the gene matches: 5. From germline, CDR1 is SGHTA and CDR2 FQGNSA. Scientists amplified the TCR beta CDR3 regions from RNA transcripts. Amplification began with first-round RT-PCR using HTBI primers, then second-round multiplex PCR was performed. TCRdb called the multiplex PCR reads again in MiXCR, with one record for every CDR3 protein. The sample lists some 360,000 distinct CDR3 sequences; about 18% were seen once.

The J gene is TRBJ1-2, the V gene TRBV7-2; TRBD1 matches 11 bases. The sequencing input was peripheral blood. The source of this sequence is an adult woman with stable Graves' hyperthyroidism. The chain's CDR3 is CASSARGQGDGYTF. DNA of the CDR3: TGTGCCAGCAGCGCCAGGGGACAGGGGGATGGCTACACCTTC.